The sequence of this TCR beta chain was determined in a study of human T cells and chemical hapten exposure (TCRdb year 2021). Notes on the research overall: For sensitization, 2% DPC in acetone was applied to a 2 cm by 2 cm area of upper inner arm skin. Libraries were pooled for sequencing, and variation in per-sample TCR yields was attributed mainly to small differences in library volumes within the pool. Roughly 30 alopecia patients gave blood for TCR sequencing at one to four time points (pre-sensitization, 2, 6 and 24 weeks). Peripheral blood TCR repertoire changes were tracked in vivo in alopecia patients during primary and secondary sensitization to the hapten diphenylcyclopropenone (DPC). Alopecia areata with under or over 50% scalp involvement, alopecia totalis and alopecia universalis were represented in the patient cohort, which was mostly female. Patch testing was done on the upper back using Finn chambers containing 0.01% DPC, and results were scored after 6 days according to International Contact Dermatitis Research Group standards. Blood samples were taken from patients before sensitization (week 0) and at 2, 6 and about 24 weeks after DPC sensitization. Weekly therapeutic DPC doses were additionally applied to the scalp of patients throughout the roughly 23-week study period.

The label giving this sample's time point can be read as: patch test 2, 6 weeks after DPC sensitization. The intended sense of this specimen's treatment or condition label: therapeutic diphenylcyclopropenone sensitization with weekly scalp DPC. At each patch-test visit, blood was drawn before the patch test was applied. Patients were eligible if aged 18 to 70, diagnosed with alopecia and judged suitable for DPC therapy, and pregnant patients were excluded. Total RNA was extracted from unfractionated whole blood collected in Tempus Blood RNA tubes. General conclusions and limits of the study: Alopecia, a presumed autoimmune disease, was present in all patients, so the immune response of the patients might differ from that of healthy individuals. DPC sensitization did not change the number of TCRs with a frequency above 1 in 1000, and there was no evidence of changes in global repertoire structure. Patch test score was positively correlated with the number of PT1 expanded TCRs, with significance at thresholds 8, 16 and 32 but not at 4. Significantly more large CDR3 similarity clusters were formed by expanded TCRs than by pre-sensitization or healthy control sets, consistent with antigen-driven responses. Repeated subsampling changed both the strength of the expansion versus patch-test correlation and the threshold at which that correlation became significant.

The library relied on RACE. TCRdb lists the instrument as NextSeq 500. During library preparation, unique molecular identifiers were attached to individual cDNA molecules so that TCRs could be counted in a quantitative, reproducible way. For every blood RNA sample, sequencing covered both the TCR alpha and TCR beta chains. For the original study's pipeline: The median number of TCRs per sample was over 85,000, ranging from about 23,224 to 700,000. V, J and CDR3 annotation of the TCR reads was performed with the Decombinator software suite. To make PS versus PT1 abundance plots, every sample was subsampled to the same number of TCRs (28,000). Expanded TCRs were defined as absent before sensitization and observed at least eight times at the 2-week time point. TCRdb trimmed the raw reads at Q25, called clones with MiXCR and kept productive beta chains. A single entry per CDR3 protein holds the most common genes and DNA from its merged rows. These V and J calls rely on TCRdb rather than the paper's analysis. The sample records tens of thousands of distinct CDR3 sequences, 8.5% to 10% of which are singletons. Under 2% of the sample is held by the ten biggest clonotypes.

For CDR1 and CDR2, the germline V gene lists SGDLS and YYNGEE. Taken from cysteine to phenylalanine, the CDR3 has 12 residues. The kept DNA is CDR3 alone, 36 bases in frame from the first base. Trimming at the junction amounts to 0 bases on V and 4 bases on J, and the germline ends lie 3 bases apart. This clonotype was picked up many times. This clone's antigen is unknown. No base quality values were provided; no much bigger clone lies one nucleotide off. The sample consisted of whole blood, taken in connection with sensitization to the hapten diphenylcyclopropenone (DPC). The sequence is built from TRBV9 and TRBJ2-3; the D gene assignment is ambiguous. The clonotype was recovered from a woman between 45 and 65 years old with alopecia areata. Some clones in this sample may be carry-over from other donors' samples. The CDR3 here reads CASSVEADTQYF. The DNA sequence is TGTGCCAGCAGCGTAGAGGCAGATACGCAGTATTTT.